The entry below gives a single TCR beta chain sequence along with its context. Its target is not known. The sample originates from a study of shared clonotypes between healthy human individuals. Study-wide results and limits: Researchers sampled blood only, noting tissue repertoires likely differ.

Germline V CDR1 and CDR2: SSHAT, FNYEAQ (reference sequence). Trimming at V came to 5 bases and at J to 7 bases, leaving 8 bases not matched to a gene. The CDR3 contains 14 residues. Each of the donors was a healthy adult who was HIV-negative and had not had a recent acute infection or vaccination. Each donor was a Caucasian adult residing in Nashville, Tennessee. Ten immunoSEQ deep assay plates served to sequence unsorted PBMC DNA. TCRdb keeps only in-frame clones here, not all; method: immunoSEQ multiplex PCR. The sample shows fewer than 550,000 clones, around 79% of them seen only once. The chain has TRBV7-7 and TRBJ2-1; TRBD2 agrees at 7 bases. This clonotype originated in a middle-aged woman in good health. Some clones in this sample may be carry-over from other donors' samples. Sequenced sample: PBMCs. CDR3 protein: CASSPGREKNEQFF. The CDR3, as DNA: TGTGCCAGCAGCCCGGGGCGGGAGAAGAATGAGCAGTTCTTC.